One and the same sample provided the 29 T cell receptor beta chains below, sequenced in a study of blood T cells in healthy people across ages. A second PCR of about 7 to 12 cycles used a sample-barcoded 5' primer and a J-beta primer mix. TCRdb independently ran MiXCR on the 5' RACE reads; one entry per CDR3 protein. The table lists about 670,000 distinct CDR3 sequences, 52% of them singletons. Sequencing was done on a sample of blood. These receptors were obtained from a woman of 80 years or more in good health.

V is TRBV5-1 and J is TRBJ2-3; D might be TRBD1 (5 bases). Trimming pared 2 bases from V and 4 bases from J, leaving 11 bases between. The CDR3 runs 14 residues. In germline, CDR1 is SGHRS, CDR2 YFSETQ. The CDR3 region has the DNA TGCGCCAGCAGCTTAAGTATAGGGGCAGATACGCAGTATTTT. It is translated as CASSLSIGADTQYF.

This clonotype was counted once. The rearrangement joins TRBV14 to TRBJ2-4; D gene uncertain. Near its end, the DNA agrees better with TRBJ2-5, so the J call may be wrong. Germline assignment: CDR1 SGHDN and CDR2 FVKESK. The CDR3 is 14 residues long. CDR3 sequence reads: CASSTWQTQETQYF. As DNA, the CDR3 is TGTGCCAGCAGTACGTGGCAGACCCAAGAGACCCAGTACTTC.

This clonotype was found many times. This rearrangement joins TRBV5-6 to TRBJ1-1; 10 positions agree with TRBD1. CDR1 is SGHDT and CDR2 is YYEEEE in the germline V gene. CDR3 length: 13 amino acids. V gave up 3 bases and J gave up 4 bases; unmatched junction bases: 0. Here the CDR3 reads CASSWTGGTEAFF. The CDR3 DNA reads as TGTGCCAGCAGCTGGACAGGGGGCACTGAAGCTTTCTTT.

The CDR3 nucleotides read TGTGCCAGCAGGACAAAACAGGGTAGAGGTCAGCCCCAGCATTTT. Translation gives CASRTKQGRGQPQHF. The V call is TRBV6-4, the J call TRBJ1-5; D might be TRBD1 (6 bases). This CDR3 has 15 residues. Per germline, CDR1 MRHNA and CDR2 SNTAGT. Trimming left V 6 bases short and J 6 bases short, with 18 bases between.

This chain links TRBV5-1 with TRBJ2-7; 8 positions agree with TRBD1. CDR3 length: 14 amino acids. V lost 0 bases to trimming and J lost 4 bases; unmatched junction nucleotides: 3. Germline assignment: CDR1 SGHRS and CDR2 YFSETQ. CDR3 in DNA: TGCGCCAGCAGCTTGGGACAGGGGCAATACGAGCAGTACTTC. This gives the protein CASSLGQGQYEQYF.

This chain joins TRBV3-1 and TRBJ2-1; 8 positions agree with TRBD2. CDR1 is LGHDT, CDR2 YNNKEL, per germline (reference sequence). This CDR3 spans 16 amino acids. The V and J ends lost 4 bases and 5 bases, in that order; junction bases with no gene match: 10. CDR3 nucleotides: TGTGCCAGCAGCCTATCGTATAGCGGGGCAGACAATGAGCAGTTCTTC. Its protein is CASSLSYSGADNEQFF.

The rearrangement joins TRBV29-1 to TRBJ2-3; the D gene is possibly TRBD1 (5 bases). The CDR3 extends over 16 amino acids. Per the germline V gene, CDR1 is SQVTM and CDR2 is ANQGSEA. V was cut by 3 bases and J by 0 bases, with 16 bases left in between. The CDR3 DNA sequence: TGCAGCGTTGACGGGCAGGGCGAGTCTAGCACAGATACGCAGTATTTT. It translates to CSVDGQGESSTDTQYF.

This clonotype was observed at least ten times. The CDR3 spells CSVEDDSDEQFF. The CDR3 DNA reads as TGCAGCGTTGAAGACGACAGCGATGAGCAGTTCTTC. This sequence joins TRBV29-1 and TRBJ2-1, with D perhaps matching TRBD1 (5 bases). The germline V gene has CDR1 SQVTM and CDR2 ANQGSEA. V dropped 0 bases and J dropped 8 bases, with 8 bases sitting between them. There are 12 residues in the CDR3.

This clonotype appeared many times. The rearrangement joins TRBV20-1 to TRBJ2-7; 9 bases are shared with TRBD2. CDR1 and CDR2 (germline): DFQATT, SNEGSKA (reference sequence). V trimming: 0 bases; J trimming: 3 bases; junction bases outside the gene matches: 9. The CDR3 extends over 16 amino acids. For the CDR3, the DNA is TGCAGTGCTAGAGACCCGGGGGGACTAGCCTACTACGAGCAGTACTTC. Translated, it gives CSARDPGGLAYYEQYF.

V and J are TRBV10-3 and TRBJ2-2, with D maybe TRBD1 (5 bases). Germline V lookup: CDR1 ENHRY, CDR2 SYGVKD. V gave up 6 bases and J gave up 4 bases, with 15 bases separating them. This CDR3 has 15 amino acids. Here the CDR3 DNA reads TGTGCCATCAGCACCCCCGACAGTACCACCGGGGAGCTGTTTTTT. Its protein product is CAISTPDSTTGELFF.

This chain connects TRBV28 to TRBJ1-2; TRBD1 might be the D (6 bases). The CDR3 runs 13 residues. The germline CDR1 and CDR2 sequences are MDHEN and SYDVKM. Deletions cut 9 bases from V and 6 bases from J, with 17 bases between. The CDR3 DNA sequence: TGTGCCAGTACTATTCGGGGGGCCGATGGCTACACCTTC. Translation gives CASTIRGADGYTF.

To note about this clonotype: A much bigger clone sits one base away, suggesting this may be a read error. This chain connects TRBV30 to TRBJ2-1, with 8 bases lining up with TRBD1. The CDR3 extends over 15 amino acids. CDR1 and CDR2 from the germline V gene are GTSNPN and SVGIG (reference sequence). The CDR3 loop is CAWSSYQGAYSEQFF. CDR3 DNA sequence: TGTGCCTGGAGTTCGTACCAGGGGGCTTACAGTGAGCAGTTCTTC. Together with reference TRBV30 and TRBJ2-1, the CDR3 gives the full variable domain: SQTIHQWPATLVQPVGSPLSLECTVEGTSNPNLYWYRQAAGRGLQLLFYSVGIGQISSEVPQNLSASRPQDRQFILSSKKLLLSDSGFYLCAWSSYQGAYSEQFFGPGTRLTVL.

In this sample, this clonotype turned up many times. V usage is TRBV27 and J usage is TRBJ2-3, with no clear D. Germline values: CDR1 MNHEY, CDR2 SMNVEV (reference sequence). V was clipped by 5 bases and J by 2 bases, with 5 bases between them. The CDR3 consists of 12 residues. The CDR3 nucleotides are TGTGCCAGCAGTGACAACACAGATACGCAGTATTTT. It codes for CASSDNTDTQYF.

Comment on this clonotype: This may be a read error: a much more frequent sequence differs by one nucleotide. This rearrangement joins TRBV2 to TRBJ2-7; D is perhaps TRBD1 or TRBD2 (6 bases each). Gene TRBJ2-5 matches the end of the DNA better, so the J call may be wrong. In germline, CDR1 is SNHLY, CDR2 FYNNEI. The CDR3 length is 14 residues. The CDR3 is CASSEVLEGGTQYF. The CDR3 bases are TGTGCCAGCAGTGAAGTCCTAGAGGGGGGGACCCAGTACTTC.

This chain uses TRBV5-1 with TRBJ2-7; the D gene is possibly TRBD1 (6 bases). The J call is in doubt because the DNA end fits TRBJ2-5 better. Per germline, CDR1 SGHRS and CDR2 YFSETQ. The CDR3 consists of 15 residues. The CDR3 DNA reads as TGCGCCAGCAGCCTCCAGGACAGCTTCCAAGAGACCCAGTACTTC. It translates to CASSLQDSFQETQYF.

This clonotype has at least ten counts. The genes are TRBV4-2 and TRBJ2-3, with D possibly matching TRBD2 (5 bases). The CDR3 consists of 18 residues. In germline, CDR1 is LGHNA, CDR2 YNFKEQ. V shed 0 bases and J shed 2 bases, with 18 bases lying between them. The CDR3 spells CASSQDISQRLLTDTQYF. CDR3 DNA sequence: TGTGCCAGCAGCCAAGATATCTCCCAGCGGCTCCTCACAGATACGCAGTATTTT.

This clonotype was detected only a few times. A much larger clone differs by one base, so this may be a read error. V is TRBV7-8 and J is TRBJ1-2; a possible D gene is TRBD1 (6 bases). V was cut by 1 base and J by 4 bases, with 16 bases left in between. The CDR3 has 16 residues. The germline gives CDR1 SGHVS, CDR2 FQNEAQ. The CDR3: CASSLVCGGGVYGYTF. The CDR3 DNA follows: TGTGCCAGCAGCTTAGTTTGTGGAGGGGGAGTCTATGGCTACACCTTC.

This clonotype has a count of ten or more. The chain couples TRBV20-1 to TRBJ1-4, with D possibly TRBD1 on 6 matching bases. The germline CDR1 and CDR2 sequences are DFQATT and SNEGSKA (reference sequence). With 0 bases removed from V and 7 bases from J, the gap between germline ends came to 12 bases. The CDR3 runs 14 residues. The DNA for the CDR3 is TGCAGTGCTAGAGATCCGGGGGCAGGTGAAAAACTGTTTTTT. This encodes CSARDPGAGEKLFF.

Turning to this clonotype: An end of the junction does not agree with germline; a read error may underlie this. The chain employs TRBV12-3 or TRBV12-4 and TRBJ2-1; D tentatively reads TRBD1 or TRBD2 (5 bases each). This CDR3 has 16 amino acids. The CDR3 DNA reads TGTGCCGGCAGTTTAGGGGACGGACCGAGGTCTAATGAGCAGTTCTTC. Its protein is CAGSLGDGPRSNEQFF.

This clonotype was seen ten or more times. The gene calls are TRBV10-2 and TRBJ2-5; D possibly corresponds to TRBD1 (5 bases). Deletions cut 3 bases from V and 3 bases from J, with 11 bases between. The CDR3 is 14 residues long. Per germline, CDR1 WSHSY and CDR2 SAAADI. The CDR3: CASSDLLGEETQYF. In DNA, the CDR3 is TGCGCCAGCAGTGATCTCCTAGGGGAAGAGACCCAGTACTTC.

This clonotype was counted once. The rearrangement uses TRBV28 and TRBJ2-3, with D tentatively TRBD1 or TRBD2 (5 bases each). V gave up 3 bases and J gave up 0 bases, with 13 bases separating them. In germline, CDR1 is MDHEN, CDR2 SYDVKM. This CDR3 comprises 16 residues. CDR3 nucleotide sequence: TGTGCCAGCAGTTTCCTGAGGGGAGCTAGCACAGATACGCAGTATTTT. Translated, it gives CASSFLRGASTDTQYF.

This clonotype was recorded at least ten times. The gene calls are TRBV28 and TRBJ2-5; D not certain. Germline V gives CDR1 MDHEN, CDR2 SYDVKM. The V gene lost 6 bases and the J gene lost 11 bases, with 25 bases spanning the gap. The CDR3 sequence is 15 residues long. The CDR3 is CASSLSVVGPRWQYF. DNA of the CDR3: TGTGCCAGCAGCTTGTCCGTGGTTGGGCCTCGATGGCAGTACTTC.

To note about this clonotype: Just one base apart from a much larger clone, this may be a read error. The rearrangement joins TRBV28 to TRBJ2-5; the D gene could be TRBD1 or TRBD2 (5 bases each). In germline, CDR1 is MDHEN, CDR2 SYDVKM. V lost 2 bases and J 11 bases, leaving 21 bases between the germline ends. This CDR3 is 15 amino acids long. The CDR3 protein is CASSLGGSRTYKQYF. DNA for the CDR3: TGTGCCAGCAGTTTAGGGGGATCTAGAACCTACAAGCAGTACTTC.

The rearrangement uses TRBV6-2 or TRBV6-3 and TRBJ1-2, with unresolved D. The CDR3 runs to 13 residues. Germline values: CDR1 MNHEY, CDR2 SVGEGT. V was cut by 6 bases and J by 6 bases, with 14 bases left in between. In nucleotides, the CDR3 is TGTGCCAGCAGCCCTACTAACAAGGATGGCTACACCTTC. Translating gives CASSPTNKDGYTF.

V and J are TRBV7-3 and TRBJ2-1; 8 bases agree with TRBD1. V shed 5 bases, J shed 3 bases, and the junction held 3 bases outside the gene matches. The CDR3 totals 14 residues. CDR1 is SGHTA and CDR2 is FQGTGA in the germline V gene. The chain's CDR3 is CASSPTGDYNEQFF. CDR3 bases: TGTGCCAGCAGCCCGACAGGGGACTACAATGAGCAGTTCTTC.

This clonotype was recorded only once. A read error may produce the germline difference seen at one junction end. The rearrangement links TRBV4-1 to TRBJ2-1, with D possibly matching TRBD2 (5 bases). This CDR3 comprises 15 residues. Germline loops: CDR1 MGHRA, CDR2 YSYEKL. In nucleotides, the CDR3 is TGCGCCAGCAGTCAAGATCCGGGGTCGAACAATGAGCAGTTCTTC. Translated, it gives CASSQDPGSNNEQFF.

Only a few counts were recorded for this clonotype. The V and J genes are TRBV6-5 and TRBJ2-5; a weak D match, TRBD2 (7 bases). This CDR3 is built from 14 residues. The germline V and J ends were trimmed by 5 bases and 11 bases, with 21 bases remaining between them. Germline V gene sequence: CDR1 MNHEY, CDR2 SVGAGI. The CDR3 reads CASSDGSGGGGQYF. The CDR3 coding sequence is TGTGCCAGCAGTGACGGGAGCGGAGGGGGGGGGCAGTACTTC.

V gene TRBV7-9 combines with J gene TRBJ2-4, with D perhaps being TRBD1 or TRBD2 (5 bases each). Per germline, CDR1 SEHNR and CDR2 FQNEAQ (reference sequence). Trimming took 4 bases from V and 0 from J, leaving 10 bases between them. The CDR3 consists of 15 residues. For the CDR3, the DNA is TGTGCCAGCAGCTCTCTTGGGGGAGCCAAAAACATTCAGTACTTC. This sequence encodes CASSSLGGAKNIQYF.

This clonotype was counted at least ten times. The chain has TRBV12-3 or TRBV12-4 and TRBJ1-4; D possibly corresponds to TRBD1 (5 bases). This CDR3 spans 15 amino acids. Trimming pared 6 bases from V and 7 bases from J, leaving 18 bases between. The CDR3 spells CASSSQGDGTEKLFF. The CDR3 nucleotides are TGTGCCAGCAGCTCCCAGGGAGATGGTACTGAAAAACTGTTTTTT.